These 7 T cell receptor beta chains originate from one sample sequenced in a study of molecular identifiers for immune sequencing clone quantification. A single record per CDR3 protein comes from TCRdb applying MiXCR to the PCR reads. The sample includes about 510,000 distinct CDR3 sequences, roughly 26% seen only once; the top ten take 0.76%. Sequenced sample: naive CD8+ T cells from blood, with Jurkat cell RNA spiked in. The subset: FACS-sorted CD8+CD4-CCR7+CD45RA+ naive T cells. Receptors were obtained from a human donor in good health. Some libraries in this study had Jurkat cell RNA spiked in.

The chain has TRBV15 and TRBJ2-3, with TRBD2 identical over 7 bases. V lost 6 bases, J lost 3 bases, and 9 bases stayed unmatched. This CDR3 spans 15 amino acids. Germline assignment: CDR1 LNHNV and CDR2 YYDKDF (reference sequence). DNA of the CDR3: TGTGCCACCAGTACCTGGGGGGGTTTAACAGATACGCAGTATTTT. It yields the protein CATSTWGGLTDTQYF.

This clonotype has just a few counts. CDR3 loop: CASSQDGSGQETQYF. The DNA for the CDR3 is TGTGCCAGCAGCCAAGACGGGTCGGGTCAAGAGACCCAGTACTTC. This sequence joins TRBV14 and TRBJ2-5; D is ambiguous. Trimming pared 0 bases from V and 2 bases from J, leaving 10 bases between. This CDR3 spans 15 amino acids. Looked up from germline, CDR1 is SGHDN and CDR2 is FVKESK.

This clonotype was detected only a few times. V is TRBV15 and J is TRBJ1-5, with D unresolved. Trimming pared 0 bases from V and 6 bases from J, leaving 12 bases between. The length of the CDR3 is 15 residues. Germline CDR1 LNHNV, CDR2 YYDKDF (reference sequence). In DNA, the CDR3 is TGTGCCACCAGCAGAGATTTGGGTAAGGGTCAGCCCCAGCATTTT. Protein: CATSRDLGKGQPQHF.

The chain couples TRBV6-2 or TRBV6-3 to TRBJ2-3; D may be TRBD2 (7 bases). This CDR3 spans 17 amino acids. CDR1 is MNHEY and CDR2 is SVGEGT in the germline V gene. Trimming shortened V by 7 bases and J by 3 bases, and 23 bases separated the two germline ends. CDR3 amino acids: CASTRRGSLLATDTQYF. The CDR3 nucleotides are TGTGCCAGCACCAGGAGGGGGTCGTTACTAGCGACAGATACGCAGTATTTT.

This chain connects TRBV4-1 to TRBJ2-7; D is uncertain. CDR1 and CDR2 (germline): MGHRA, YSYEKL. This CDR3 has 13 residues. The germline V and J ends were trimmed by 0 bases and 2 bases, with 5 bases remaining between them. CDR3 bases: TGCGCCAGCAGCCAAGAGTCCACCTACGAGCAGTACTTC. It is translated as CASSQESTYEQYF.

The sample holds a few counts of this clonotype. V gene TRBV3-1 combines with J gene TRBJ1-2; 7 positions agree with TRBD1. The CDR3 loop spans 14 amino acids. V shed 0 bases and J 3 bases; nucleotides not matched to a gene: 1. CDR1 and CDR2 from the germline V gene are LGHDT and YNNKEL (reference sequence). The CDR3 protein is CASSQETGYYGYTF. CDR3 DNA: TGTGCCAGCAGCCAAGAGACAGGGTACTATGGCTACACCTTC.

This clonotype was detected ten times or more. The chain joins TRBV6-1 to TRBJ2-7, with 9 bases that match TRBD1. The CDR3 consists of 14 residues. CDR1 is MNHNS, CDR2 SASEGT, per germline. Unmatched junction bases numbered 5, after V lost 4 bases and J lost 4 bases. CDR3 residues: CASSGRDRVYEQYF. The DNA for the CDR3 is TGTGCCAGCAGTGGCCGGGACAGGGTTTACGAGCAGTACTTC.